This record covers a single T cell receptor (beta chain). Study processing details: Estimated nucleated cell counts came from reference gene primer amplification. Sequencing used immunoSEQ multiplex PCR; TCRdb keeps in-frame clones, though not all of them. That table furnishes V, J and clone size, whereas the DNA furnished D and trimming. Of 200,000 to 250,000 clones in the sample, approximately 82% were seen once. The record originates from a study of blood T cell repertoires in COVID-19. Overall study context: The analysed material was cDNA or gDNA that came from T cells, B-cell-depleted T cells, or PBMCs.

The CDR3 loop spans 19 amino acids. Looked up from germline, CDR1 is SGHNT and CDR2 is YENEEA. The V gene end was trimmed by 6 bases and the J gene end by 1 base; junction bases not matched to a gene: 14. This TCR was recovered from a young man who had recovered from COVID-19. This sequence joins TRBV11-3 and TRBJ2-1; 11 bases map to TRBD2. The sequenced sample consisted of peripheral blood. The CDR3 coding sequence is TGTGCCAGCAGTCCAGGTTGGGTAGCGGGGGGGCATTCCTACAATGAGCAGTTCTTC. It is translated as CASSPGWVAGGHSYNEQFF.